This T cell receptor (beta chain) was observed in a study of T cell repertoires in cytomegalovirus infection. Study outcomes and limitations: HLA-C-restricted CMV-specific TCR beta clonotypes prevailed in the ex vivo response.

From the reads, TCRdb called clonotypes with MiXCR, one entry per CDR3 protein. The sample holds 110,000 to 150,000 distinct CDR3 sequences, around 30% seen once. A few counts support this clonotype. Its specificity is not known. The CDR3 runs 12 residues. Germline values: CDR1 SNHLY, CDR2 FYNNEI. The V call is TRBV2, the J call TRBJ1-1; a weak D match, TRBD1 (6 bases). The source of this sequence is a human donor in good health (CMV status not recorded). Some clones in this sample may be carry-over from other donors' samples. This material consisted of CD8+ T cells from cultured PBMCs, taken from culture after CMV antigen stimulation. CDR3 loop: CATLGGDTEAFF. In DNA form, the CDR3 reads TGTGCTACCTTAGGGGGGGACACTGAAGCTTTCTTT.